This note documents a single TCR beta chain sequence. These data are taken from a study of blood T cell repertoires in COVID-19. For the study at large: The United States, Italy and Spain were the sources of the acute and convalescent COVID-19 samples. T cells, B-cell-depleted T cells, or PBMCs provided the cDNA or gDNA that served as material.

The authors' processing: Amplification with reference gene primers provided the estimates of nucleated cell counts. Clones were read by immunoSEQ multiplex PCR, and TCRdb kept only the in-frame ones, dropping some. V and J calls and clone size are as listed in that table; D and trimming were resolved from the DNA. This table has approximately 200,000 clones, about 84% appearing once. Followed over time, Seattle patients had been enrolled while infection was active. The source material was peripheral blood. The source is a woman of 80 years or more with COVID-19, enrolled during active disease.

CDR3 amino acids: CASSYAGGQPQHF. Here the CDR3 DNA reads TGTGCCAGCAGTTACGCAGGGGGTCAGCCCCAGCATTTT. The V call is TRBV6-5, the J call TRBJ1-5; 7 positions match TRBD1. CDR1 and CDR2 from the germline V gene are MNHEY and SVGAGI. This CDR3 has 13 amino acids. V was clipped by 2 bases and J by 6 bases; unmatched bases: 1.